One and the same sample provided the 21 T cell receptor beta chains below, sequenced in a study of T cell repertoires in cytomegalovirus infection. TCRdb passed the reads through MiXCR, listing each CDR3 protein once. The sample includes approximately 1,000,000 distinct CDR3 sequences, roughly 30% of them seen just once. Antigens of these TCRs are unknown. Sequencing was performed on cultured CD8+ T cells from PBMCs, taken from culture after CMV antigen stimulation. Receptors were obtained from a human donor in good health (CMV status not recorded). Some clones in this sample may be carry-over from other donors' samples.

The gene calls are TRBV4-3 and TRBJ1-3; no reliable D call. This CDR3 has 18 amino acids. Germline loops: CDR1 LGHNA, CDR2 YSLEER. V was clipped by 0 bases and J by 0 bases, with 15 bases between them. CDR3 sequence reads: CASSQEGLGLSSGNTIYF. CDR3 coding DNA: TGCGCCAGCAGCCAAGAGGGCTTAGGGTTGTCCTCTGGAAACACCATATATTTT.

This clonotype came up many times. This chain joins TRBV11-3 and TRBJ2-5, with 9 bases aligning to TRBD1. The V gene end was trimmed by 4 bases and the J gene end by 5 bases; junction bases not matched to a gene: 11. The germline CDR1 and CDR2 sequences are SGHNT and YENEEA. The CDR3 is 16 amino acids. CDR3 sequence (DNA): TGTGCCAGCAGCTCCGGGACAGGGATTTCTTTGGAGACCCAGTACTTC. This gives the protein CASSSGTGISLETQYF.

This clonotype was seen only a few times. The rearrangement uses TRBV11-2 and TRBJ2-3, with 7 bases matching TRBD1. J gave up 5 bases and V 1 base, and 6 bases lay outside the gene matches. The length of the CDR3 is 15 residues. Looked up from germline, CDR1 is SGHAT and CDR2 is FQNNGV. This CDR3 reads CASSLGDRAGDTQYF. CDR3 DNA: TGTGCCAGCAGCTTAGGCGACAGGGCGGGAGATACGCAGTATTTT.

This clonotype was counted between two and nine times. V is TRBV6-1 and J is TRBJ1-1; no firm D call. The CDR3 sequence is 10 residues long. Trimming cost V 4 bases and J 5 bases, with 2 bases left between them. Germline V gives CDR1 MNHNS, CDR2 SASEGT. CDR3 in amino acids: CASSVTEAFF. CDR3 bases: TGTGCCAGCAGTGTTACTGAAGCTTTCTTT.

This clonotype was counted between two and nine times. The chain links TRBV29-1 to TRBJ1-2; 10 nucleotides line up with TRBD1. The CDR3 covers 13 residues. Unmatched junction bases numbered 2, after V lost 1 base and J lost 6 bases. Germline CDR1 is SQVTM and CDR2 is ANQGSEA. CDR3 coding DNA: TGCAGCGTTGAAGCCGGGACAGGGGATGGCTACACCTTC. Translating gives CSVEAGTGDGYTF.

The chain combines TRBV19 with TRBJ1-3; 10 bases match TRBD1. Trimming removed 3 bases from V and 3 bases from J; junction bases left unmatched: 5. The CDR3 extends over 16 amino acids. Germline V gene data show CDR1 as LNHDA and CDR2 as SQIVND (reference sequence). The CDR3: CASSIGTGESGNTIYF. The CDR3 DNA reads as TGTGCCAGTAGTATCGGGACAGGGGAGAGTGGAAACACCATATATTTT.

V is TRBV29-1 and J is TRBJ2-2; the D call may be TRBD1 or TRBD2 (5 bases each). Per the germline V gene, CDR1 is SQVTM and CDR2 is ANQGSEA. The CDR3 runs 15 residues. Between the trimmed V and J ends, which lost 4 bases and 1 base, there was a span of 13 bases. Written as DNA, the CDR3 is TGCAGCGTTGTTCTCGGGACCCTGAACACCGGGGAGCTGTTTTTT. Its protein is CSVVLGTLNTGELFF.

This sequence joins TRBV4-1 and TRBJ2-3, with 9 bases fitting TRBD2. The V gene end was trimmed by 1 base and the J gene end by 0 bases; junction bases not matched to a gene: 8. CDR3 size: 18 residues. CDR1 is MGHRA, CDR2 YSYEKL, per germline. The CDR3 loop reads CASSQVLRGGPSTDTQYF. The DNA of the CDR3 is TGCGCCAGCAGCCAAGTTTTGCGGGGGGGCCCTAGCACAGATACGCAGTATTTT.

A few counts support this clonotype. The chain recombines TRBV7-8 with TRBJ2-3; no firm D call. This CDR3 region has 18 residues. V lost 5 bases, J lost 0 bases, and 21 bases lay in between. Germline V gene sequence: CDR1 SGHVS, CDR2 FQNEAQ. The DNA for the CDR3 is TGTGCCAGCAGCACCCCAGGACGTACCGCCTCTAGCACAGATACGCAGTATTTT. It yields the protein CASSTPGRTASSTDTQYF.

The gene calls are TRBV27 and TRBJ1-2; D is perhaps TRBD1 (6 bases). The germline CDR1 and CDR2 sequences are MNHEY and SMNVEV (reference sequence). Trimming took off 3 bases at V and 4 bases at J, with 12 bases between the two ends. This CDR3 has 14 residues. CDR3: CASSFGQRTYGYTF. In nucleotides, the CDR3 is TGTGCCAGCAGTTTCGGACAGAGGACCTATGGCTACACCTTC.

The V call is TRBV6-5, the J call TRBJ2-3; a possible D gene is TRBD2 (5 bases). There are 13 residues in the CDR3. V lost 6 bases, J lost 6 bases, and 13 bases lay in between. Germline V lookup: CDR1 MNHEY, CDR2 SVGAGI. The CDR3 DNA reads TGTGCCAGCAGGGGTCCGCCGGGGGATACGCAGTATTTT. This codes for CASRGPPGDTQYF.

This clonotype was counted between two and nine times. V gene TRBV10-3 combines with J gene TRBJ2-3; D tentatively reads TRBD1 or TRBD2 (5 bases each). This CDR3 has 17 residues. Trimming cost V 2 bases and J 0 bases, with 15 bases left between them. Germline assignment: CDR1 ENHRY and CDR2 SYGVKD. The CDR3 here is CAISEIFGASSTDTQYF. CDR3 in DNA: TGTGCCATCAGTGAGATATTTGGGGCTAGCAGCACAGATACGCAGTATTTT.

The rearrangement uses TRBV5-6 and TRBJ1-1; D is unresolved. Germline CDR1 is SGHDT and CDR2 is YYEEEE. Trimming took off 2 bases at V and 6 bases at J, with 17 bases between the two ends. The CDR3 runs 15 residues. The CDR3: CASSLDFPEGAEAFF. The CDR3 DNA sequence: TGTGCCAGCAGCTTAGACTTCCCGGAGGGAGCTGAAGCTTTCTTT.

This clonotype has a count of ten or more. This sequence joins TRBV7-2 and TRBJ2-1; 7 nucleotides line up with TRBD1. Trimming cost V 5 bases and J 3 bases; bases outside gene matches: 4. This CDR3 is 14 amino acids long. Germline assignment: CDR1 SGHTA and CDR2 FQGNSA. The CDR3 loop reads CASSPDRNYNEQFF. CDR3 nucleotides: TGTGCCAGCAGCCCGGACAGGAACTACAATGAGCAGTTCTTC.

The rearrangement joins TRBV14 to TRBJ1-2, with a weak D call TRBD1 (6 bases). The CDR3 consists of 15 residues. V gave up 2 bases and J gave up 3 bases, with 13 bases separating them. CDR1 is SGHDN, CDR2 FVKESK, per germline. Written as DNA, the CDR3 is TGTGCCAGCAGCCAATATACAGGGAGCGACTATGGCTACACCTTC. Encoded protein: CASSQYTGSDYGYTF.

This clonotype was seen many times. The rearrangement links TRBV6-2 or TRBV6-3 to TRBJ2-5; 12 nucleotides line up with TRBD2. V shed 7 bases and J 2 bases; nucleotides not matched to a gene: 8. The V gene's germline CDR1 is MNHEY and CDR2 SVGEGT. This CDR3 contains 16 residues. In DNA form, the CDR3 reads TGTGCCAGCACCGAGACTAGCGGGGGACCTCAAGAGACCCAGTACTTC. It specifies CASTETSGGPQETQYF.

A few counts support this clonotype. The CDR3 DNA reads TGTGCCAGCAGTAGCCCTAGCGTCGGCACCGGGGAGCTGTTTTTT. Protein: CASSSPSVGTGELFF. The gene calls are TRBV27 and TRBJ2-2, with a weak D call TRBD2 (6 bases). Germline CDR1 is MNHEY and CDR2 is SMNVEV (reference sequence). The ends were cut back, 5 bases at V and 4 bases at J, with 14 bases in the middle. The CDR3 runs 15 residues.

This clonotype showed up many times. This chain joins TRBV12-3 or TRBV12-4 and TRBJ2-5; possibly TRBD2 for D (6 bases). The V and J ends lost 1 base and 5 bases respectively, with 11 bases between them. CDR3 size: 14 residues. CDR3 in amino acids: CASSLDGGGETQYF. As DNA, the CDR3 is TGTGCCAGCAGTTTAGACGGGGGAGGTGAGACCCAGTACTTC.

The CDR3 nucleotides are TGCAGCGTTGAAGATCGAAGCTCTGGAAACACCATATATTTT. This sequence encodes CSVEDRSSGNTIYF. This chain uses TRBV29-1 with TRBJ1-3; D unclear. This CDR3 contains 14 residues. The V gene's germline CDR1 is SQVTM and CDR2 ANQGSEA. Trimming cost V 0 bases and J 0 bases, with 6 bases left between them.

This clonotype was seen only a few times. The chain combines TRBV6-6 with TRBJ2-4; D possibly uses TRBD1 or TRBD2 (5 bases each). Per germline, CDR1 MNHNY and CDR2 SVGAGI (reference sequence). The CDR3 extends over 15 amino acids. V dropped 8 bases and J dropped 0 bases, with 14 bases sitting between them. In DNA, the CDR3 is TGTGCCAGCGACCGGGGCCCTCTAGCCAAAAACATTCAGTACTTC. Its protein product is CASDRGPLAKNIQYF.

This sequence joins TRBV27 and TRBJ1-6, with 9 bases fitting TRBD1. The germline CDR1 and CDR2 sequences are MNHEY and SMNVEV (reference sequence). Trimming at V came to 2 bases and at J to 10 bases, leaving 6 bases not matched to a gene. CDR3 length: 15 residues. CDR3 region: CASSLRDRAGSPLHF. The CDR3 nucleotides read TGTGCCAGCAGTTTAAGGGACAGGGCTGGGTCACCCCTCCACTTT.